Listed here are 9 T cell receptor beta chains from one sample, sequenced in a study of persistence of HIV-infected CD4 T cells. Cells were stimulated with overlapping HIV-1 Gag 15-mer peptides. CD40L/CD69 double-negative CD45RO-high memory CD4+ T cells were collected. Sequencing used immunoSEQ version 4 in survey mode. Assay used: immunoSEQ multiplex PCR; TCRdb lists only in-frame clones, some missing. The profile shows about 36,000 clones, 70% to 90% of them singletons. The antigens these receptors bind are not known. Here the sequenced sample was cultured CD4+ T cells from PBMCs, taken from a patient who received antiretroviral therapy. All receptors come from an adult with HIV. The donor label of this sample is uncertain.

The CDR3 is CASRYLAKNIQYF. In DNA form, the CDR3 reads TGTGCCAGCCGGTACTTAGCCAAAAACATTCAGTACTTC. The rearrangement uses TRBV2 and TRBJ2-4; D remains unclear. This CDR3 region has 13 residues. V was pared by 8 bases and J by 0 bases, with 8 bases between. The germline gives CDR1 SNHLY, CDR2 FYNNEI.

This clone came up a few times. This CDR3 is CASSYSSDNSPLHF. The DNA for the CDR3 is TGTGCCAGCAGTTACAGCAGTGATAATTCACCCCTCCACTTT. J is TRBJ1-6 and V is TRBV6-5; unclear D gene. The V end was cut by 2 bases, the J end by 5 bases, with 7 bases between. The CDR3 is made up of 14 amino acids. Per germline, CDR1 MNHEY and CDR2 SVGAGI.

The rearrangement joins TRBV18 to TRBJ2-6; D gene unclear. V was pared by 2 bases and J by 4 bases, with 9 bases between. CDR1 is KGHSH and CDR2 is LQKENI in the germline V gene. The CDR3 runs 15 residues. The chain's CDR3 is CASSPTPVGANVLTF. CDR3 coding DNA: TGTGCCAGCTCACCAACCCCGGTCGGGGCCAACGTCCTGACTTTC.

V and J are TRBV12-3 or TRBV12-4 and TRBJ2-3, with 7 nucleotides matching TRBD2. Trimming cost V 3 bases and J 4 bases; bases outside gene matches: 1. This CDR3 spans 13 amino acids. CDR3 amino acids: CASSLAGADTQYF. CDR3 DNA: TGTGCCAGCAGTTTGGCGGGGGCAGATACGCAGTATTTT.

This chain uses TRBV5-1 with TRBJ2-3; the match to TRBD2 covers 7 bases. The germline V gene encodes CDR1 SGHRS and CDR2 YFSETQ. J gave up 2 bases and V 0 bases, and 6 bases lay outside the gene matches. This CDR3 comprises 16 residues. CDR3 in DNA: TGCGCCAGCAGCTTGGACGGCGGGGGATCCACAGATACGCAGTATTTT. Its translation: CASSLDGGGSTDTQYF.

The V and J genes are TRBV18 and TRBJ1-1; no firm D call. Trimming took 2 bases from V and 6 from J, leaving 10 bases between them. The CDR3 extends over 13 amino acids. CDR1 KGHSH and CDR2 LQKENI come from the germline V gene. DNA for the CDR3: TGTGCCAGCTCACCAAAGGAGACCGCTGAAGCTTTCTTT. Translated, it gives CASSPKETAEAFF.

The chain is built from TRBV9 and TRBJ1-1; no clear D. Between the trimmed V and J ends, which lost 0 bases and 0 bases, there was a span of 9 bases. The CDR3 is 15 amino acids. From germline, CDR1 is SGDLS and CDR2 YYNGEE. In nucleotides, the CDR3 is TGTGCCAGCAGCGTAGTGAGTCGGATGAACACTGAAGCTTTCTTT. This sequence encodes CASSVVSRMNTEAFF.

The chain has TRBV12-5 and TRBJ2-1, with TRBD2 identical over 9 bases. The V gene end was trimmed by 3 bases and the J gene end by 4 bases; junction bases not matched to a gene: 7. CDR3 length: 16 residues. The germline gives CDR1 LGHNT, CDR2 FRNRAP. The CDR3 DNA is TGTGCTAGTGGTTTTATTAGCGGGAGCTTATACAATGAGCAGTTCTTC. Encoded protein: CASGFISGSLYNEQFF.

This rearrangement joins TRBV5-1 to TRBJ2-5, with TRBD2 identical over 11 bases. Trimming cost V 5 bases and J 2 bases; bases outside gene matches: 5. The CDR3 has 15 residues. CDR1 and CDR2 from the germline V gene are SGHRS and YFSETQ. CDR3 nucleotides: TGCGCCAGCAGACCGGGACTAGCGGAACAAGAGACCCAGTACTTC. Protein: CASRPGLAEQETQYF.